This T cell receptor (beta chain) was retrieved from a study of post-analysis software for immune sequencing data. Background on the study: Several disease courses (relapsing-remitting, secondary progressive and progressive-relapsing) of multiple sclerosis were included.

Study-level findings and limits: Among roughly 5 TRBV segments more frequent in patients than controls were TRBV5-6, TRBV5-1 and TRBV20-1. Multiple sclerosis was associated with a significant reduction in normalized Chao1 diversity relative to controls. Strong same-batch co-clustering of samples appeared with F measure clustering.

cDNA libraries of TCR beta carried unique molecular identifiers. From around 0.96 to 9.9 million T cells, 400,000 to 600,000 cDNA molecules were obtained. MiXCR, run by TCRdb on the PCR reads, gives a single entry per CDR3 protein. The data contain about 190,000 distinct CDR3 sequences, 29% of them singletons. The germline V and J ends were trimmed by 0 bases and 3 bases, with 5 bases remaining between them. The length of the CDR3 is 13 residues. Per the germline V gene, CDR1 is KGHSH and CDR2 is LQKENI. This clonotype was observed a handful of times. The antigen is unknown. The sequence came from a girl between 2 and 17 years old with multiple sclerosis. The chain joins TRBV18 to TRBJ1-1; D is unclear. The sequencing input was blood. The CDR3 protein is CASSPPADTEAFF. The CDR3 nucleotides read TGTGCCAGCTCACCACCGGCGGACACTGAAGCTTTCTTT.